This TCR beta chain was obtained from a study of blood T cell repertoires in COVID-19. Study at large: Sites across the United States, Italy and Spain contributed samples from acute and convalescent COVID-19. PBMCs, B-cell-depleted T cells, or T cells provided the cDNA or gDNA that made up the material.

In germline, CDR1 is GTSNPN, CDR2 SVGIG (reference sequence). The V gene lost 0 bases and the J gene lost 4 bases, with 16 bases spanning the gap. The CDR3 spans 16 residues. Measured with immunoSEQ multiplex PCR; TCRdb has only the in-frame clones, and not every one. The sample yields about 15,000 clones, approximately 90% seen once. This TCR was sampled from a human donor in a cohort sampled during active COVID-19. The sample consisted of peripheral blood. This chain joins TRBV30 and TRBJ2-1, with D perhaps matching TRBD2 (5 bases). The CDR3 spells CAWSVWRARAYNEQFF. Here the CDR3 DNA reads TGTGCCTGGAGTGTTTGGCGGGCAAGAGCTTACAATGAGCAGTTCTTC.